The source of this T cell receptor (beta chain) is a study of Tregs in tolerant kidney transplant recipients. The V gene lost 4 bases and the J gene lost 2 bases, with 16 bases spanning the gap. Germline lookup yields CDR1 SGHRS and CDR2 YFSETQ. The CDR3 runs to 15 residues. Sequenced by immunoSEQ multiplex PCR; TCRdb stores in-frame clones only, minus some. The sample lists 75,000 to 100,000 clones; roughly 92% were seen once. The chain employs TRBV5-1 and TRBJ2-7, with D perhaps matching TRBD1 or TRBD2 (5 bases each). The sample was CD8+ T cells from blood. This TCR was sampled from a human donor in good health. CDR3 sequence: CASSPGRGAAYEQYF. The CDR3 DNA reads TGCGCCAGCAGCCCGGGCCGGGGCGCGGCCTACGAGCAGTACTTC.